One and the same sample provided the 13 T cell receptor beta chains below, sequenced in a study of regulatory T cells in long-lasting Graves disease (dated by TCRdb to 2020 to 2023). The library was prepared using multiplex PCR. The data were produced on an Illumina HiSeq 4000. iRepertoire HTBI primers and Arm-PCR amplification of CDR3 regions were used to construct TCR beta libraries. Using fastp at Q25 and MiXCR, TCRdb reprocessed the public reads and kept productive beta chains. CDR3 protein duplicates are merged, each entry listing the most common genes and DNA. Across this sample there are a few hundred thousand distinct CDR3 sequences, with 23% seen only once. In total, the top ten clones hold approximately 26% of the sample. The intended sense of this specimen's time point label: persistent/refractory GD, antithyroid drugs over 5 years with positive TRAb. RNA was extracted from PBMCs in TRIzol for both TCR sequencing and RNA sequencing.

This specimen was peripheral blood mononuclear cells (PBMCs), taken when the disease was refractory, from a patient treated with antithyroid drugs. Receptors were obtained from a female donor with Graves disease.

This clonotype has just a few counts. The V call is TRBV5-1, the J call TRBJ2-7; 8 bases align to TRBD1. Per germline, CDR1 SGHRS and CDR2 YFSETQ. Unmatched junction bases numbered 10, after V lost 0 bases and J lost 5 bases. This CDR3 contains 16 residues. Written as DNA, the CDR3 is TGCGCCAGCAGCTTGGCCTACCGGACAGGGTACCACGAGCAGTACTTC. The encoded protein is CASSLAYRTGYHEQYF.

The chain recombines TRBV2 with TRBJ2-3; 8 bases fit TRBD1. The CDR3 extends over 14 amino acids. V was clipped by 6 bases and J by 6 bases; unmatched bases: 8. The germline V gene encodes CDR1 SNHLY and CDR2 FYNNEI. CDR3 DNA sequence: TGTGCCAGCAGGACCCGACAGGGGAAGGATACGCAGTATTTT. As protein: CASRTRQGKDTQYF.

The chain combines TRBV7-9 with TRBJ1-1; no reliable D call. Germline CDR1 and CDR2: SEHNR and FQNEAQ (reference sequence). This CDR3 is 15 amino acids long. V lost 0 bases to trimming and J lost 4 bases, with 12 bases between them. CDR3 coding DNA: TGTGCCAGCAGCTTAGCCGGACCCCTAGGCACTGAAGCTTTCTTT. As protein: CASSLAGPLGTEAFF.

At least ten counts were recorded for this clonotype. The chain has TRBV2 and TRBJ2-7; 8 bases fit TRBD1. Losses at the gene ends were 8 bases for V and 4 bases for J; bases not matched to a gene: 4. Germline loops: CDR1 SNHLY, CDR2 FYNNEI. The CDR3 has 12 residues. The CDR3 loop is CASADRAYEQYF. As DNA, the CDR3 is TGTGCCAGCGCGGACAGGGCATACGAGCAGTACTTC. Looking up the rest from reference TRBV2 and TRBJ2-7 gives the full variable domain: EPEVTQTPSHQVTQMGQEVILRCVPISNHLYFYWYRQILGQKVEFLVSFYNNEISEKSEIFDDQFSVERPDGSNFTLKIRSTKLEDSAMYFCASADRAYEQYFGPGTRLTVT.

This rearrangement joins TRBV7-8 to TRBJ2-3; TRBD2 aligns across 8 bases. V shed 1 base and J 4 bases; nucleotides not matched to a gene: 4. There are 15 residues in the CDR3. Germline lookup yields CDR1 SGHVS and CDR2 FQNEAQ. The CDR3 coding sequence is TGTGCCAGCAGCTTAGGGGGACTAGGCTCAGATACGCAGTATTTT. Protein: CASSLGGLGSDTQYF.

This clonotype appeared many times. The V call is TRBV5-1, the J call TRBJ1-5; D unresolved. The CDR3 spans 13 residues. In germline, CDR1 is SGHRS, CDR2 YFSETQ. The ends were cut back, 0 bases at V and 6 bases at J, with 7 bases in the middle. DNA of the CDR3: TGCGCCAGCAGCTTGGTTCCTGGTCAGCCCCAGCATTTT. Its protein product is CASSLVPGQPQHF.

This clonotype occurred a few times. This CDR3 is CASSAVFGGLETQYF. The CDR3, as DNA: TGCGCCAGCAGCGCCGTTTTCGGGGGTCTAGAGACCCAGTACTTC. This chain joins TRBV10-2 and TRBJ2-5; TRBD2 is a possible D gene (6 bases). The ends were cut back, 6 bases at V and 4 bases at J, with 18 bases in the middle. CDR1 is WSHSY, CDR2 SAAADI, per germline. This CDR3 contains 15 residues.

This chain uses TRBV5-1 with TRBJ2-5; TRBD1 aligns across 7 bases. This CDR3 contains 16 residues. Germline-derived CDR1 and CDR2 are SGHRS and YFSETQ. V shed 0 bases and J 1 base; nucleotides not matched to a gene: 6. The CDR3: CASSLGGQYSQETQYF. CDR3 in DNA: TGCGCCAGCAGCTTGGGGGGACAGTATAGCCAAGAGACCCAGTACTTC.

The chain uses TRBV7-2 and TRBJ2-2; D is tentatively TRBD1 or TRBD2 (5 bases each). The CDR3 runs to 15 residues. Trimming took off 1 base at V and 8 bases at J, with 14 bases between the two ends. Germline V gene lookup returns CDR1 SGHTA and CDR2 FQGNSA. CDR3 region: CASSLGGPQLGELFF. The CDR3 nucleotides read TGTGCCAGCAGCTTAGGGGGACCCCAATTGGGGGAGCTGTTTTTT.

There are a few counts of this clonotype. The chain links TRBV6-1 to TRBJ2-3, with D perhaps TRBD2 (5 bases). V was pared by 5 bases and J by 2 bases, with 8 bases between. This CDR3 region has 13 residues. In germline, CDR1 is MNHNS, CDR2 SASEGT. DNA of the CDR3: TGTGCCAGCAGTCGCGACTACACAGATACGCAGTATTTT. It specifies CASSRDYTDTQYF.

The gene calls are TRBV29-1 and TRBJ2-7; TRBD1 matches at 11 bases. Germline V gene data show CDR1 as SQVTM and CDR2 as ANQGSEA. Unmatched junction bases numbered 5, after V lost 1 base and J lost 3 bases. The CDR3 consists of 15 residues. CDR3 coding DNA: TGCAGCGTTGAAGTTCGGGACAGGGGGGACTACGAGCAGTACTTC. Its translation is CSVEVRDRGDYEQYF.

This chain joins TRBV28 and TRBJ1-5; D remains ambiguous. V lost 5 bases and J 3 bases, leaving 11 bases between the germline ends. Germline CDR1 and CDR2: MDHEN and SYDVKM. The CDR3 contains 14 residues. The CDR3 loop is CASSQGLNNQPQHF. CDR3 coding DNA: TGTGCCAGCAGTCAAGGGTTAAACAATCAGCCCCAGCATTTT.

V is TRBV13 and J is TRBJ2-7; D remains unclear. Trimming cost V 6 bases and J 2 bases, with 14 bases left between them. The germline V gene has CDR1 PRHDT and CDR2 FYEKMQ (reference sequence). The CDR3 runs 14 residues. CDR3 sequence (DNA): TGTGCCAGCAGGCATAATATCCGTCCCTACGAGCAGTACTTC. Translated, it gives CASRHNIRPYEQYF.